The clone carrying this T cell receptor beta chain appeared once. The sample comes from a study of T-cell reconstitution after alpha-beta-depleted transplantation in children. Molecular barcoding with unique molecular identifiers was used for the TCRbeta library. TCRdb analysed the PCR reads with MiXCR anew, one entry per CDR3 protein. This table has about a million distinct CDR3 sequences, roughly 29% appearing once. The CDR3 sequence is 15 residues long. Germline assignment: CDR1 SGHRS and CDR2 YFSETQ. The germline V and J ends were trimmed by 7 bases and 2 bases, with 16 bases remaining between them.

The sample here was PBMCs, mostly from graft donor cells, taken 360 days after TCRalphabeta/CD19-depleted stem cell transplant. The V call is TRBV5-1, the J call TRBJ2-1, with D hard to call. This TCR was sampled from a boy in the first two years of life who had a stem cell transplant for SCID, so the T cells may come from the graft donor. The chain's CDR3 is CASFHWADTYNEQFF. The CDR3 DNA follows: TGCGCCAGCTTCCATTGGGCGGATACCTACAATGAGCAGTTCTTC.